Each of the 23 T cell receptor beta chains below was sequenced from the same sample in a study of blood T cell repertoires in COVID-19. The data were produced by immunoSEQ multiplex PCR, yet TCRdb's version contains in-frame clones alone and is incomplete. This repertoire shows roughly 72,000 clones, 82% found once; its top ten account for roughly an eighth. Sequenced input: peripheral blood. Receptors originate from a woman older than 75 with acute or convalescent COVID-19.

The chain recombines TRBV9 with TRBJ2-5; 7 bases are shared with TRBD1. Germline CDR1 is SGDLS and CDR2 is YYNGEE. The V gene end was trimmed by 4 bases and the J gene end by 9 bases; junction bases not matched to a gene: 15. The CDR3 totals 15 residues. The CDR3 is CASSMDRLWEEAQYF. The DNA of the CDR3 is TGTGCCAGCAGCATGGACAGGCTTTGGGAAGAAGCCCAGTACTTC.

The rearrangement links TRBV24-1 to TRBJ2-6; TRBD1 matches at 8 bases. V dropped 4 bases and J dropped 2; count of bases not matched to a gene: 3. This CDR3 has 16 amino acids. Germline lookup yields CDR1 KGHDR and CDR2 SFDVKD. CDR3 bases: TGTGCCACCAGTGAACTACAGGGGGCTGGGGCCAACGTCCTGACTTTC. The encoded protein is CATSELQGAGANVLTF.

The chain joins TRBV29-1 to TRBJ2-5; TRBD2 agrees at 11 bases. The CDR3 is made up of 16 amino acids. Germline CDR1 SQVTM, CDR2 ANQGSEA. V shed 0 bases and J 5 bases; nucleotides not matched to a gene: 8. The CDR3 sequence: CSVEDMLGLADETQYF. The CDR3 DNA is TGCAGCGTTGAAGATATGCTGGGACTAGCGGATGAGACCCAGTACTTC.

V usage is TRBV5-8 and J usage is TRBJ2-5; maybe TRBD2 (6 bases). V dropped 0 bases and J dropped 4 bases, with 10 bases sitting between them. The germline gives CDR1 SGHTS, CDR2 YDEGEE. CDR3 length: 14 amino acids. This chain's CDR3 is CASSLDRGGETQYF. CDR3 DNA sequence: TGTGCCAGCAGCTTGGACCGGGGAGGAGAGACCCAGTACTTC.

This chain connects TRBV7-9 to TRBJ2-1; possible D gene TRBD2, 6 bases. Germline CDR1 SEHNR, CDR2 FQNEAQ (reference sequence). CDR3 size: 15 residues. Deletions cut 5 bases from V and 8 bases from J, with 19 bases between. The CDR3: CASSVRDSRADEQFF. The CDR3 bases are TGTGCCAGCAGCGTCCGGGACTCCAGAGCCGATGAGCAGTTCTTC.

This clone showed up just once. The V call is TRBV19, the J call TRBJ2-5, with 7 bases matching TRBD1. V lost 5 bases, J lost 7 bases, and 1 base stayed unmatched. The V gene's germline CDR1 is LNHDA and CDR2 SQIVND (reference sequence). The CDR3 sequence is 11 residues long. CDR3: CASSSGGTQYF. The CDR3 DNA reads as TGTGCCAGTAGTTCAGGGGGGACCCAGTACTTC.

The chain is built from TRBV2 and TRBJ1-3; 7 bases are a match to TRBD1. The CDR3 totals 16 residues. CDR1 is SNHLY and CDR2 is FYNNEI in the germline V gene. The J segment lost 0 bases and the V segment lost 5 bases, leaving 7 bases of the junction unmatched. The CDR3 spells CASSYTGVVSGNTIYF. The CDR3 region has the DNA TGTGCCAGCAGTTACACAGGGGTGGTCTCTGGAAACACCATATATTTT.

V usage is TRBV6-4 and J usage is TRBJ1-1, with 8 nucleotides matching TRBD1. The CDR3 contains 13 residues. Germline V gives CDR1 MRHNA, CDR2 SNTAGT. Unmatched junction bases numbered 6, after V lost 6 bases and J lost 6 bases. In nucleotides, the CDR3 is TGTGCCAGCAGGGATACAGGGGGGCCTGAAGCTTTCTTT. It translates to CASRDTGGPEAFF.

V gene TRBV7-9 combines with J gene TRBJ2-3; 8 bases map to TRBD2. Germline loops: CDR1 SEHNR, CDR2 FQNEAQ (reference sequence). V lost 2 bases to trimming and J lost 4 bases; unmatched junction nucleotides: 2. The CDR3 spans 14 residues. In DNA, the CDR3 is TGTGCCAGCAGCTTAAGCGGGAGATCAGATACGCAGTATTTT. Translation gives CASSLSGRSDTQYF.

The genes are TRBV19 and TRBJ1-2, with 9 bases fitting TRBD1. V shed 3 bases, J shed 5 bases, and the junction held 7 bases outside the gene matches. The CDR3 contains 15 residues. CDR1 is LNHDA and CDR2 is SQIVND in the germline V gene (reference sequence). The CDR3 protein is CASSIGTGQGYGYTF. The CDR3, as DNA: TGTGCCAGTAGTATTGGGACAGGGCAGGGGTATGGCTACACCTTC.

For this clone: One end of the junction does not line up with germline, which may come from a read error. The chain links TRBV19 to TRBJ2-2; unclear D gene. This CDR3 spans 14 amino acids. Germline V CDR1 and CDR2: LNHDA, SQIVND (reference sequence). The CDR3 DNA sequence: TGTGCCAGTAGTATCTCAGTGAACGCCGGGGAGCTGTTTTTT. It translates to CASSISVNAGELFF.

This clone came up once. The V and J genes are TRBV6-5 and TRBJ2-7, with 8 bases identical to TRBD2. The CDR3 has 14 amino acids. Germline assignment: CDR1 MNHEY and CDR2 SVGAGI. Trimming took 5 bases from V and 0 from J; bases not matched to a gene: 3. The CDR3 DNA reads as TGTGCCAGCAGTCTTAGCGGGAACTCCTACGAGCAGTACTTC. Its protein is CASSLSGNSYEQYF.

The gene calls are TRBV5-4 and TRBJ2-2, with TRBD1 matching 11 bases. V lost 0 bases to trimming and J lost 3 bases; unmatched junction nucleotides: 1. Germline CDR1 SGHNT, CDR2 YYREEE (reference sequence). This CDR3 has 16 residues. The CDR3 is CASSLGDRGDTGELFF. CDR3 bases: TGTGCCAGCAGCTTGGGGGACAGGGGGGACACCGGGGAGCTGTTTTTT. The full variable domain, completed using reference TRBV5-4 and TRBJ2-2, is ETGVTQSPTHLIKTRGQQVTLRCSSQSGHNTVSWYQQALGQGPQFIFQYYREEENGRGNFPPRFSGLQFPNYSSELNVNALELDDSALYLCASSLGDRGDTGELFFGEGSRLTVL.

The chain uses TRBV6-1 and TRBJ1-5; D is possibly TRBD1 (5 bases). The length of the CDR3 is 15 residues. Trimming took off 2 bases at V and 6 bases at J, with 14 bases between the two ends. Germline loops: CDR1 MNHNS, CDR2 SASEGT. CDR3 loop: CASSEIRGGSQPQHF. The CDR3 DNA reads TGTGCCAGCAGTGAAATTAGGGGAGGAAGTCAGCCCCAGCATTTT.

A single count supports this clone. The chain couples TRBV12-5 to TRBJ2-7; 9 bases are shared with TRBD1. Germline V gene sequence: CDR1 LGHNT, CDR2 FRNRAP. This CDR3 is 16 amino acids long. After removal of 2 bases from V and 2 bases from J, the junction contained 7 bases not matched to a gene. CDR3 residues: CASGLLDRGVTYEQYF. The CDR3 bases are TGTGCTAGTGGTTTGCTGGACAGGGGCGTCACCTACGAGCAGTACTTC.

This rearrangement joins TRBV5-1 to TRBJ2-7, with 9 positions matching TRBD1. Trimming took 1 base from V and 2 from J; bases not matched to a gene: 1. CDR3 size: 14 residues. Germline CDR1 and CDR2: SGHRS and YFSETQ. CDR3 amino acids: CASSLRQGAYEQYF. CDR3 in DNA: TGCGCCAGCAGCTTGAGACAGGGGGCCTACGAGCAGTACTTC.

The chain carries TRBV27 and TRBJ2-7; 15 bases agree with TRBD2. The CDR3 loop spans 15 amino acids. V dropped 6 bases and J dropped 2; count of bases not matched to a gene: 2. Germline-derived CDR1 and CDR2 are MNHEY and SMNVEV (reference sequence). CDR3 DNA sequence: TGTGCCAGCAGGCGGACTAGCGGGAGGGCCTACGAGCAGTACTTC. Its protein is CASRRTSGRAYEQYF.

The chain couples TRBV4-2 to TRBJ2-4; the match to TRBD2 covers 7 bases. This CDR3 is built from 18 residues. V shed 1 base, J shed 4 bases, and the junction held 13 bases outside the gene matches. In germline, CDR1 is LGHNA, CDR2 YNFKEQ. CDR3 DNA sequence: TGTGCCAGCAGCCAAGTGCGGGGGTCCCCCGGTGGGAAAAACATTCAGTACTTC. Encoded protein: CASSQVRGSPGGKNIQYF.

The chain combines TRBV5-6 with TRBJ1-1; maybe TRBD1 (5 bases). The CDR3 consists of 14 residues. Germline values: CDR1 SGHDT, CDR2 YYEEEE. V lost 2 bases to trimming and J lost 1 base, with 9 bases between them. CDR3 protein: CASSFFDRNTEAFF. The CDR3 nucleotides are TGTGCCAGCAGCTTCTTTGACAGGAACACTGAAGCTTTCTTT. The full variable domain, with the rest looked up from reference TRBV5-6 and TRBJ1-1, is DAGVTQSPTHLIKTRGQQVTLRCSPKSGHDTVSWYQQALGQGPQFIFQYYEEEERQRGNFPDRFSGHQFPNYSSELNVNALLLGDSALYLCASSFFDRNTEAFFGQGTRLTVV.

The chain employs TRBV6-4 and TRBJ1-2; 11 bases line up with TRBD1. The CDR3 length is 16 residues. Germline V gene sequence: CDR1 MRHNA, CDR2 SNTAGT. After removal of 4 bases from V and 5 bases from J, the junction contained 9 bases not matched to a gene. The CDR3 protein is CASSVTGTGGSYGYTF. CDR3 bases: TGTGCCAGCAGTGTTACCGGGACAGGGGGTAGTTATGGCTACACCTTC.

V and J are TRBV27 and TRBJ1-5, with unresolved D. The CDR3 has 15 residues. Deletions cut 3 bases from V and 3 bases from J, with 12 bases between. In germline, CDR1 is MNHEY, CDR2 SMNVEV (reference sequence). The CDR3 DNA reads TGTGCCAGCAGTTTTTCGGAGACCGACAATCAGCCCCAGCATTTT. This translates into CASSFSETDNQPQHF.

This clone was found a few times. V and J are TRBV5-5 and TRBJ2-2; D unclear. Deletions cut 0 bases from V and 5 bases from J, with 14 bases between. The CDR3 has 16 amino acids. Per the germline V gene, CDR1 is SGHKS and CDR2 is YYEKEE (reference sequence). The CDR3 spells CASSLVFPPRTGELFF. The CDR3 nucleotides read TGTGCCAGCAGCTTGGTATTTCCTCCGCGGACCGGGGAGCTGTTTTTT.

V is TRBV5-1 and J is TRBJ2-7; tentatively, D is TRBD1 (7 bases). This CDR3 has 15 residues. Between the trimmed V and J ends, which lost 3 bases and 0 bases, there was a span of 13 bases. Germline-derived CDR1 and CDR2 are SGHRS and YFSETQ. CDR3 DNA: TGCGCCAGCAGCTCCCAGGGGGGTAGCTCCTACGAGCAGTACTTC. It yields the protein CASSSQGGSSYEQYF.